A single count supports the clone carrying this T cell receptor (beta chain). What it binds is not known. The CDR3 sequence is 13 residues long. The V end was cut by 5 bases, the J end by 9 bases, with 16 bases between. Germline V CDR1 and CDR2: MNHEY, SVGAGI. The sample is drawn from a study of cytomegalovirus exposure and HLA in healthy donors. General study points: Reported results showed that the classifier diagnosed cytomegalovirus status with high specificity and sensitivity. One later analysis, an examination of the 120 or so validation repertoires, found that first-cohort TCR clusters tended to co-occur in them.

Method: immunoSEQ multiplex PCR; TCRdb's copy keeps in-frame clones and lacks some. The sample lists 110,000 to 150,000 clones, just over 90% seen once, with 0.6% to 0.8% in the top ten. The chain recombines TRBV6-5 with TRBJ2-5; D perhaps matches TRBD2 (6 bases). This TCR was recovered from a man between 18 and 35 years old in good health and CMV-seronegative. The sample was PBMCs. CDR3 DNA: TGTGCCAGCAGTACCCGGCTTTCGGGGGCCCAGTACTTC. This codes for CASSTRLSGAQYF.